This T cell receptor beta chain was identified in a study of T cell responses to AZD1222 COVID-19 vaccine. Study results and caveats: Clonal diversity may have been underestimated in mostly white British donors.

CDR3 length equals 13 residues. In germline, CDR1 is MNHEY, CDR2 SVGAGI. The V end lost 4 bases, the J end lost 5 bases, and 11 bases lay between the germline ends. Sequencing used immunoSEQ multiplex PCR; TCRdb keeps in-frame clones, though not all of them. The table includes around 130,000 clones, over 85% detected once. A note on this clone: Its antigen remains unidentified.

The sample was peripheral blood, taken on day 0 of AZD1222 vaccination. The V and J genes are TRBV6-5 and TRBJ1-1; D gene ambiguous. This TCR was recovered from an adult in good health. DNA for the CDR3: TGTGCCAGCAGTTGGGAGGGAGGTACTGAAGCTTTCTTT. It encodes CASSWEGGTEAFF.